These 15 T cell receptor beta chains came from one sample sequenced in a study of T cell repertoires in cytomegalovirus infection. TCRdb re-called the reads through MiXCR, storing one row per CDR3 protein. The table includes a few hundred thousand distinct CDR3 sequences, approximately 9.1% detected once. The sequencing sample was made of PBMCs. These receptors originate from a human donor in good health (CMV status not recorded). Some clones in this sample may be carry-over from other donors' samples.

This chain connects TRBV20-1 to TRBJ2-5, with D possibly matching TRBD1 (5 bases). The CDR3 covers 14 residues. Germline CDR1 and CDR2: DFQATT and SNEGSKA (reference sequence). V was pared by 1 base and J by 5 bases, with 14 bases between. The CDR3 reads CSARGTPPQETQYF. In DNA, the CDR3 is TGCAGTGCTAGAGGGACACCTCCCCAGGAGACCCAGTACTTC.

This sequence joins TRBV20-1 and TRBJ2-3, with 8 bases aligning to TRBD2. CDR1 is DFQATT, CDR2 SNEGSKA, per germline (reference sequence). The CDR3 is 16 amino acids. Germline trimming cut 1 base from V and 5 bases from J; bases unmatched to any gene: 11. CDR3 sequence reads: CSARAWGGGLGDTQYF. For the CDR3, the DNA is TGCAGTGCTAGAGCCTGGGGCGGGGGGCTCGGAGATACGCAGTATTTT.

This clonotype was seen more than once but under ten times. This sequence joins TRBV29-1 and TRBJ1-3; D is ambiguous. The CDR3 is 12 amino acids. The germline V gene encodes CDR1 SQVTM and CDR2 ANQGSEA. Trimming took off 4 bases at V and 2 bases at J, with 6 bases between the two ends. The CDR3 is CSVAHTGNTIYF. The CDR3 coding sequence is TGCAGCGTTGCCCATACTGGAAACACCATATATTTT.

There are many counts of this clonotype. The rearrangement links TRBV14 to TRBJ1-1; tentatively, D is TRBD1 (6 bases). Deletions cut 5 bases from V and 5 bases from J, with 18 bases between. This CDR3 contains 15 residues. Germline values: CDR1 SGHDN, CDR2 FVKESK. The DNA for the CDR3 is TGTGCCAGCAGCAAAGGGGGAAATATCGGAACTGAAGCTTTCTTT. This codes for CASSKGGNIGTEAFF.

This clonotype was counted many times. The chain is built from TRBV7-2 and TRBJ2-5; 8 bases are a match to TRBD2. Germline CDR1 SGHTA, CDR2 FQGNSA. The CDR3 runs 16 residues. Trimming cost V 2 bases and J 0 bases; bases outside gene matches: 5. CDR3 sequence: CASSLITSGYQETQYF. CDR3 coding DNA: TGTGCCAGCAGCTTAATAACTAGCGGCTACCAAGAGACCCAGTACTTC. The full variable domain, completed using reference TRBV7-2 and TRBJ2-5, is GAGVSQSPSNKVTEKGKDVELRCDPISGHTALYWYRQSLGQGLEFLIYFQGNSAPDKSGLPSDRFSAERTGGSVSTLTIQRTQQEDSAVYLCASSLITSGYQETQYFGPGTRLLVL.

This clonotype was detected ten times or more. The chain employs TRBV27 and TRBJ1-5; no reliable D call. The CDR3 covers 15 residues. Germline assignment: CDR1 MNHEY and CDR2 SMNVEV (reference sequence). The CDR3 DNA sequence: TGTTCTTACCCCGACAAACCCAATAGCAATCAGCCCCAGCATTTT. Its translation is CSYPDKPNSNQPQHF.

This clonotype was seen repeatedly, ten times or more. CDR3 nucleotides: TGTGCCAGCAGCTCCCCGGGGTCCCCTCGATACACAGATACGCAGTATTTT. Protein product: CASSSPGSPRYTDTQYF. The V call is TRBV7-2, the J call TRBJ2-3; D is possibly TRBD2 (5 bases). Trimming left V 4 bases short and J 2 bases short, with 19 bases between. Per the germline V gene, CDR1 is SGHTA and CDR2 is FQGNSA. The CDR3 is 17 residues long.

This clonotype appeared many times. The chain joins TRBV12-3 or TRBV12-4 to TRBJ2-5, with D hard to call. The CDR3 runs to 14 residues. Trimming took 3 bases from V and 8 from J, leaving 16 bases between them. The CDR3 region has the DNA TGTGCCAGCAGTTTGTCCCCCATTATAAATACCCAGTACTTC. Encoded protein: CASSLSPIINTQYF.

The sample holds many counts of this clonotype. The V and J genes are TRBV28 and TRBJ2-3; D gene uncertain. V was pared by 4 bases and J by 6 bases, with 8 bases between. Germline V CDR1 and CDR2: MDHEN, SYDVKM. CDR3 length: 12 amino acids. CDR3 nucleotide sequence: TGTGCCAGCAGTTCCTTAGGGGATACGCAGTATTTT. It codes for CASSSLGDTQYF.

This clonotype was counted only a few times. The rearrangement uses TRBV28 and TRBJ2-5; 10 bases line up with TRBD2. Trimming at V came to 3 bases and at J to 4 bases, leaving 5 bases not matched to a gene. Germline loops: CDR1 MDHEN, CDR2 SYDVKM. The CDR3 loop spans 15 amino acids. The CDR3 DNA reads as TGTGCCAGCAGTTTCCAGCGGGGGGGCCCAGAGACCCAGTACTTC. It encodes CASSFQRGGPETQYF. The variable domain in full, with the rest retrieved from reference TRBV28 and TRBJ2-5, is DVKVTQSSRYLVKRTGEKVFLECVQDMDHENMFWYRQDPGLGLRLIYFSYDVKMKEKGDIPEGYSVSREKKERFSLILESASTNQTSMYLCASSFQRGGPETQYFGPGTRLLVL.

This clonotype was seen repeatedly, ten times or more. CDR3 protein: CASSADSGTEFQETQYF. CDR3 bases: TGTGCCAGCAGCGCGGATTCCGGGACAGAGTTCCAAGAGACCCAGTACTTC. The chain uses TRBV5-6 and TRBJ2-5; 7 bases fit TRBD1. CDR3 length equals 17 residues. V was clipped by 4 bases and J by 1 base; unmatched bases: 13. Germline V gives CDR1 SGHDT, CDR2 YYEEEE.

This clonotype was seen more than once but under ten times. The chain combines TRBV11-2 with TRBJ2-1; TRBD1 agrees at 11 bases. CDR1 and CDR2 from the germline V gene are SGHAT and FQNNGV. V dropped 5 bases and J dropped 10; count of bases not matched to a gene: 10. This CDR3 contains 15 residues. The CDR3 region has the DNA TGTGCCAGCAGCCTAACCGGGACAGGGGGTGGGGAGCAGTTCTTC. The encoded protein is CASSLTGTGGGEQFF.

This clonotype was found many times. The rearrangement links TRBV28 to TRBJ1-5; D might be TRBD1 (6 bases). CDR3 size: 18 residues. Per the germline V gene, CDR1 is MDHEN and CDR2 is SYDVKM. Trimming stripped 2 bases from V and 2 bases from J, with 19 bases between. CDR3 nucleotide sequence: TGTGCCAGCAGTTTAATGATCCGGGGGCCGGAAGGCAATCAGCCCCAGCATTTT. It translates to CASSLMIRGPEGNQPQHF.

The V call is TRBV7-9, the J call TRBJ2-7; 8 nucleotides agree with TRBD2. CDR3 length: 15 amino acids. Germline CDR1 reads SEHNR; CDR2 reads FQNEAQ (reference sequence). The ends lost 2 bases at V and 1 base at J; junction bases unmatched: 4. DNA of the CDR3: TGTGCCAGCAGCTTACGCGGGGGGCCTTCCTACGAGCAGTACTTC. The encoded protein is CASSLRGGPSYEQYF.

This clonotype was detected many times. The genes are TRBV28 and TRBJ1-2, with 8 bases lining up with TRBD1. J lost 8 bases, V lost 6 bases, and 11 bases had no gene match. Germline V gene data show CDR1 as MDHEN and CDR2 as SYDVKM. The CDR3 is made up of 14 amino acids. The CDR3 loop reads CASRTRTGLSGYTF. For the CDR3, the DNA is TGTGCCAGCAGGACAAGGACAGGGCTGTCGGGCTACACCTTC.